The clone carrying this T cell receptor beta chain was seen once. This entry belongs to a study of blood T cell repertoires in COVID-19. Study summary: Spain, Italy and the United States supplied samples that represented acute and convalescent COVID-19.

Authors' methods: Amplification of reference gene primers provided the estimated nucleated cell counts. Some clones are missing from TCRdb's copy, which holds only in-frame ones; the method was immunoSEQ multiplex PCR. V and J calls and clone size are those listed in that table; D and trimming were worked out from the DNA. The sample shows about 220,000 clones, nearly 90% of them seen only once. This CDR3 spans 14 amino acids. The V gene end was trimmed by 4 bases and the J gene end by 9 bases; junction bases not matched to a gene: 5. Germline V gene sequence: CDR1 SGHRS, CDR2 YFSETQ. The origin of this receptor is a man aged 25-40 years who had been exposed to COVID-19. The chain uses TRBV5-1 and TRBJ1-4; TRBD1 matches at 11 bases. The sample consisted of PBMCs or T cells enriched from blood (not recorded which). CDR3 nucleotide sequence: TGCGCCAGCAGCCGGGGACAGGGGGAGAAAAAACTGTTTTTT. It translates to CASSRGQGEKKLFF.